Following are 27 T cell receptor beta chains from one sample sequenced in a study of lymphopenia after photon versus proton radiotherapy. Here immunoSEQ multiplex PCR was the method, and the copy in TCRdb shows in-frame clones only, minus some. The repertoire holds some 20,000 clones, with about 83% as singletons. The starting material was peripheral blood, obtained from a patient treated with photon-based radiotherapy. The source is a woman between 50 and 59 years old with pancreatic cancer.

The rearrangement joins TRBV4-2 to TRBJ2-2; 10 positions agree with TRBD1. The CDR3 is made up of 19 amino acids. Germline V CDR1 and CDR2: LGHNA, YNFKEQ. V lost 5 bases to trimming and J lost 3 bases; unmatched junction nucleotides: 15. The CDR3 sequence is CASSEGALGQGDDTGELFF. CDR3 DNA sequence: TGTGCCAGCAGCGAAGGGGCCCTCGGACAGGGGGATGACACCGGGGAGCTGTTTTTT.

This chain links TRBV11-2 with TRBJ1-4; TRBD1 agrees at 10 bases. The V and J ends lost 5 bases and 6 bases, in that order; junction bases with no gene match: 3. The germline V gene encodes CDR1 SGHAT and CDR2 FQNNGV. The CDR3 covers 14 residues. This CDR3 is CASSLGQGHEKLFF. In DNA, the CDR3 is TGTGCCAGCAGCCTGGGACAGGGGCATGAAAAACTGTTTTTT.

This rearrangement joins TRBV4-1 to TRBJ2-6; D not resolved. V was shortened by 0 bases and J by 8 bases, with 8 bases between the two germline ends. This CDR3 has 14 amino acids. Per the germline V gene, CDR1 is MGHRA and CDR2 is YSYEKL. CDR3 in DNA: TGCGCCAGCAGCCAAGAAAGGGCTCCCAACGTCCTGACTTTC. The encoded protein is CASSQERAPNVLTF.

The rearrangement uses TRBV7-9 and TRBJ2-7; D is possibly TRBD2 (5 bases). This CDR3 has 15 amino acids. Trimming took off 1 base at V and 2 bases at J, with 12 bases between the two ends. Germline V gene data show CDR1 as SEHNR and CDR2 as FQNEAQ (reference sequence). CDR3 sequence reads: CASSLGGIGAYEQYF. The CDR3 DNA is TGTGCCAGCAGCTTAGGGGGTATCGGGGCCTACGAGCAGTACTTC.

This rearrangement joins TRBV5-1 to TRBJ1-5; D ambiguous. Germline loops: CDR1 SGHRS, CDR2 YFSETQ. V lost 0 bases and J lost 4, with 11 bases in between. The CDR3 loop spans 15 amino acids. The CDR3 spells CASSLGAPGNQPQHF. For the CDR3, the DNA is TGCGCCAGCAGCTTGGGGGCTCCGGGGAATCAGCCCCAGCATTTT.

The chain links TRBV4-1 to TRBJ2-1; D could derive from TRBD1 or TRBD2 (5 bases each). Germline V gives CDR1 MGHRA, CDR2 YSYEKL. There are 15 residues in the CDR3. V dropped 1 base and J dropped 8 bases, with 15 bases sitting between them. CDR3 region: CASSQVGDPWDEQFF. In DNA, the CDR3 is TGCGCCAGCAGCCAAGTTGGGGACCCGTGGGATGAGCAGTTCTTC.

This chain uses TRBV25-1 with TRBJ2-7; D is perhaps TRBD1 (5 bases). The CDR3 totals 11 residues. V dropped 6 bases and J dropped 5 bases, with 8 bases sitting between them. Germline CDR1 reads MGHDK; CDR2 reads SYGVNS. The CDR3 loop is CASRRQNEQYF. CDR3 DNA: TGTGCCAGCAGGAGACAGAACGAGCAGTACTTC.

The chain carries TRBV18 and TRBJ2-1; the D gene is possibly TRBD2 (6 bases). Germline assignment: CDR1 KGHSH and CDR2 LQKENI. There are 15 residues in the CDR3. V was trimmed by 1 base and J by 5 bases, leaving 12 bases between them. The CDR3 DNA reads as TGTGCCAGCTCACCACTCGGGAGTCGGGACAATGAGCAGTTCTTC. It translates to CASSPLGSRDNEQFF.

The chain carries TRBV29-1 and TRBJ1-3; D ambiguous. The germline V and J ends were trimmed by 3 bases and 7 bases, with 10 bases remaining between them. This CDR3 comprises 12 residues. The germline CDR1 and CDR2 sequences are SQVTM and ANQGSEA. CDR3 region: CSVDSPPNTIYF. CDR3 nucleotide sequence: TGCAGCGTTGATTCCCCCCCGAACACCATATATTTT.

The rearrangement uses TRBV9 and TRBJ1-4; a weak D match, TRBD1 (6 bases). From germline, CDR1 is SGDLS and CDR2 YYNGEE. The length of the CDR3 is 14 residues. V gave up 5 bases and J gave up 7 bases, with 15 bases separating them. The CDR3 region has the DNA TGTGCCAGCAGTCCCCGACAGGAAGCTGAAAAACTGTTTTTT. Its translation is CASSPRQEAEKLFF. The variable domain in full, with the rest retrieved from reference TRBV9 and TRBJ1-4, is DSGVTQTPKHLITATGQRVTLRCSPRSGDLSVYWYQQSLDQGLQFLIQYYNGEERAKGNILERFSAQQFPDLHSELNLSSLELGDSALYFCASSPRQEAEKLFFGSGTQLSVL.

J is TRBJ1-1 and V is TRBV10-3, with a weak D call TRBD1 (6 bases). Germline V gene lookup returns CDR1 ENHRY and CDR2 SYGVKD. This CDR3 has 14 amino acids. Deletions cut 0 bases from V and 5 bases from J, with 10 bases between. CDR3 amino acids: CAISESGGTTEAFF. Here the CDR3 DNA reads TGTGCCATCAGTGAGTCAGGGGGAACTACTGAAGCTTTCTTT.

The rearrangement uses TRBV7-9 and TRBJ2-5; TRBD2 matches 7 bases. Germline CDR1 SEHNR, CDR2 FQNEAQ (reference sequence). CDR3 size: 16 residues. After removal of 1 base from V and 2 bases from J, the junction contained 7 bases not matched to a gene. The CDR3, as DNA: TGTGCCAGCAGCTTAGACCTAGCGGCCGTTCAAGAGACCCAGTACTTC. Residues: CASSLDLAAVQETQYF.

This clone showed up just once. The V gene is TRBV21-1, the J gene TRBJ2-5. The DNA matches TRBJ2-7 better at its end, which makes the J call doubtful. TRBV21-1 is tagged as a pseudogene. This CDR3 region has 14 residues. CDR3 loop: CASSPCSCSYEQYF. CDR3 nucleotide sequence: TGTGCCAGCAGCCCGTGCAGCTGCTCCTACGAGCAGTACTTC.

V usage is TRBV2 and J usage is TRBJ2-2; TRBD2 matches at 8 bases. V lost 5 bases and J lost 1; bases outside the gene matches: 6. This CDR3 region has 16 residues. Germline V gene lookup returns CDR1 SNHLY and CDR2 FYNNEI. The CDR3 nucleotides read TGTGCCAGCAGTATACTAGCGGTGTTGAACACCGGGGAGCTGTTTTTT. Its translation: CASSILAVLNTGELFF.

This clone was recorded a few times. This sequence joins TRBV19 and TRBJ2-1; 10 positions agree with TRBD2. This CDR3 region has 15 residues. Losses at the gene ends were 3 bases for V and 7 bases for J; bases not matched to a gene: 6. Germline loops: CDR1 LNHDA, CDR2 SQIVND (reference sequence). The CDR3 is CASSISSGSLNEQFF. For the CDR3, the DNA is TGTGCCAGTAGTATCTCTAGCGGGAGCTTGAATGAGCAGTTCTTC. Full variable domain (rest looked up from reference TRBV19 and TRBJ2-1): DGGITQSPKYLFRKEGQNVTLSCEQNLNHDAMYWYRQDPGQGLRLIYYSQIVNDFQKGDIAEGYSVSREKKESFPLTVTSAQKNPTAFYLCASSISSGSLNEQFFGPGTRLTVL.

The chain employs TRBV25-1 and TRBJ2-7, with D perhaps being TRBD1 or TRBD2 (5 bases each). This CDR3 is 14 amino acids long. Germline CDR1 is MGHDK and CDR2 is SYGVNS. Trimming took off 1 base at V and 6 bases at J, with 13 bases between the two ends. CDR3 sequence: CASSESWKGSEQYF. The CDR3 region has the DNA TGTGCCAGCAGTGAATCATGGAAGGGGAGCGAGCAGTACTTC.

The chain carries TRBV5-1 and TRBJ2-1, with 12 positions matching TRBD2. The V gene's germline CDR1 is SGHRS and CDR2 YFSETQ. The CDR3 sequence is 16 residues long. The V segment lost 3 bases and the J segment 8 bases; nucleotides outside the gene matches: 9. Written as DNA, the CDR3 is TGCGCCAGCAGCTACCGACTAGCGGGAGTGGTTTATGAGCAGTTCTTC. The encoded protein is CASSYRLAGVVYEQFF.

The V gene is TRBV6-6, the J gene TRBJ1-4; perhaps TRBD1 as D (6 bases). The CDR3 totals 15 residues. Trimming removed 6 bases from V and 6 bases from J, with 17 bases in between. Per the germline V gene, CDR1 is MNHNY and CDR2 is SVGAGI (reference sequence). The CDR3 DNA follows: TGTGCCAGCAGGCCGGGGGGGCAACGGCATGAAAAACTGTTTTTT. Translated: CASRPGGQRHEKLFF.

The gene calls are TRBV28 and TRBJ2-7; TRBD1 matches at 7 bases. The germline V gene encodes CDR1 MDHEN and CDR2 SYDVKM. The CDR3 has 18 residues. V lost 2 bases, J lost 1 base, and 14 bases stayed unmatched. This CDR3 is CASSLPSWGDRASYEQYF. CDR3 nucleotide sequence: TGTGCCAGCAGTTTACCTTCCTGGGGCGACAGGGCTTCCTACGAGCAGTACTTC.

The chain has TRBV5-1 and TRBJ1-4; no definite D call. The CDR3 totals 15 residues. V lost 0 bases and J 4 bases, leaving 10 bases between the germline ends. CDR1 and CDR2 (germline): SGHRS, YFSETQ. The CDR3 sequence is CASSLVEPFNEKLFF. The CDR3 bases are TGCGCCAGCAGCTTGGTTGAGCCGTTTAATGAAAAACTGTTTTTT. The whole variable domain, remainder taken from reference TRBV5-1 and TRBJ1-4, is KAGVTQTPRYLIKTRGQQVTLSCSPISGHRSVSWYQQTPGQGLQFLFEYFSETQRNKGNFPGRFSGRQFSNSRSEMNVSTLELGDSALYLCASSLVEPFNEKLFFGSGTQLSVL.

This rearrangement joins TRBV19 to TRBJ1-1; D remains unclear. V dropped 5 bases and J dropped 5 bases, with 15 bases sitting between them. Germline V lookup: CDR1 LNHDA, CDR2 SQIVND (reference sequence). The CDR3 covers 14 residues. The CDR3 nucleotides read TGTGCCAGTAGTCTCCCATCGGGAAAGACTGAAGCTTTCTTT. This encodes CASSLPSGKTEAFF.

This chain uses TRBV25-1 with TRBJ1-1, with unresolved D. V was trimmed by 4 bases and J by 2 bases, leaving 14 bases between them. The CDR3 is 15 residues long. The V gene's germline CDR1 is MGHDK and CDR2 SYGVNS. The CDR3 protein is CASSAPEGLNTEAFF. As DNA, the CDR3 is TGTGCCAGCAGTGCCCCGGAGGGTCTAAACACTGAAGCTTTCTTT. The whole variable domain, filled in from reference TRBV25-1 and TRBJ1-1, reads EADIYQTPRYLVIGTGKKITLECSQTMGHDKMYWYQQDPGMELHLIHYSYGVNSTEKGDLSSESTVSRIRTEHFPLTLESARPSHTSQYLCASSAPEGLNTEAFFGQGTRLTVV.

The chain links TRBV6-4 to TRBJ1-3; 8 bases are a match to TRBD1. Germline V CDR1 and CDR2: MRHNA, SNTAGT. The CDR3 is 14 amino acids. J gave up 3 bases and V 6 bases, and 4 bases lay outside the gene matches. The CDR3 DNA follows: TGTGCCAGCAGGGAGGGACAGGATGGAAACACCATATATTTT. Translation gives CASREGQDGNTIYF.

This clone was observed a single time. V usage is TRBV18 and J usage is TRBJ2-7; TRBD1 matches 7 bases. V was pared by 1 base and J by 6 bases, with 0 bases of the junction left unmatched. Germline V gene lookup returns CDR1 KGHSH and CDR2 LQKENI. The CDR3 consists of 12 residues. This chain's CDR3 is CASSPQGAEQYF. The CDR3 nucleotides read TGTGCCAGCTCACCACAGGGGGCCGAGCAGTACTTC.

The V gene is TRBV27, the J gene TRBJ1-4; TRBD1 is a possible D gene (5 bases). V was trimmed by 8 bases and J by 3 bases, leaving 19 bases between them. Per the germline V gene, CDR1 is MNHEY and CDR2 is SMNVEV (reference sequence). The length of the CDR3 is 16 residues. CDR3 sequence (DNA): TGTGCCAGCTCATGGGGGTCCGGGCGAGCTAATGAAAAACTGTTTTTT. Translation: CASSWGSGRANEKLFF.

This clone appeared a few times. V usage is TRBV6-1 and J usage is TRBJ1-3, with D hard to call. The CDR3 is 14 amino acids. The V gene lost 1 base and the J gene lost 4 bases, with 8 bases spanning the gap. Germline-derived CDR1 and CDR2 are MNHNS and SASEGT. The CDR3 here is CASSEDSSGNTIYF. The CDR3 DNA follows: TGTGCCAGCAGTGAAGACTCCTCAGGAAACACCATATATTTT.

J is TRBJ2-7 and V is TRBV14, with TRBD2 identical over 15 bases. The CDR3 consists of 17 residues. The germline V gene has CDR1 SGHDN and CDR2 FVKESK. J lost 4 bases, V lost 4 bases, and 8 bases had no gene match. CDR3 protein: CASSRGLAGGPGYEQYF. Here the CDR3 DNA reads TGTGCCAGCAGCCGAGGACTAGCGGGAGGGCCTGGGTACGAGCAGTACTTC.